Following are 6 T cell receptor beta chains from one sample sequenced in a study of OX40 agonist ivuxolimab in advanced cancers. The protocol was immunoSEQ multiplex PCR, while the TCRdb copy is restricted to in-frame clones and leaves out a portion. The sample has 35,000 to 55,000 clones; approximately 80% are singletons. Sequenced here: CD4+ or CD8+ T cells sorted from blood, sampled in a trial of the OX40 agonist ivuxolimab. These receptors were obtained from an adult with an advanced solid tumor such as melanoma, head and neck, liver or kidney cancer.

This chain joins TRBV27 and TRBJ2-3, with D hard to call. V was cut by 3 bases and J by 4 bases, with 14 bases left in between. The CDR3 runs to 15 residues. Germline CDR1 reads MNHEY; CDR2 reads SMNVEV (reference sequence). In DNA form, the CDR3 reads TGTGCCAGCAGTTTTGGTCAGTTCGGTCCAGATACGCAGTATTTT. This sequence encodes CASSFGQFGPDTQYF.

J is TRBJ2-3 and V is TRBV5-4; D gene uncertain. Germline V gives CDR1 SGHNT, CDR2 YYREEE (reference sequence). The CDR3 totals 12 residues. V lost 2 bases, J lost 6 bases, and 7 bases lay in between. The CDR3 here is CASSLFLDTQYF. As DNA, the CDR3 is TGTGCCAGCAGCTTATTTCTGGATACGCAGTATTTT. The full variable domain, rest sourced from reference TRBV5-4 and TRBJ2-3, is ETGVTQSPTHLIKTRGQQVTLRCSSQSGHNTVSWYQQALGQGPQFIFQYYREEENGRGNFPPRFSGLQFPNYSSELNVNALELDDSALYLCASSLFLDTQYFGPGTRLTVL.

V usage is TRBV7-8 and J usage is TRBJ2-7; the D call may be TRBD1 or TRBD2 (6 bases each). CDR3 length: 15 amino acids. In germline, CDR1 is SGHVS, CDR2 FQNEAQ. V was trimmed by 0 bases and J by 4 bases, leaving 13 bases between them. The CDR3 loop is CASSLARKGGYEQYF. As DNA, the CDR3 is TGTGCCAGCAGCTTAGCGCGTAAGGGGGGATACGAGCAGTACTTC.

CDR3 region: CASRPGRNTEAFF. The CDR3 DNA sequence: TGTGCCAGTAGGCCCGGCCGGAACACTGAAGCTTTCTTT. The chain carries TRBV19 and TRBJ1-1, with D uncertain. The V end lost 6 bases, the J end lost 1 base, and 9 bases lay between the germline ends. CDR1 LNHDA and CDR2 SQIVND come from the germline V gene (reference sequence). This CDR3 region has 13 residues.

V and J are TRBV5-4 and TRBJ1-2; perhaps TRBD1 as D (5 bases). CDR1 is SGHNT, CDR2 YYREEE, per germline (reference sequence). V was shortened by 5 bases and J by 4 bases, with 12 bases between the two germline ends. The CDR3 covers 13 residues. This chain's CDR3 is CASRVGGAYGYTF. CDR3 nucleotides: TGTGCCAGCAGGGTGGGGGGTGCCTATGGCTACACCTTC. Using reference TRBV5-4 and TRBJ1-2 for the parts outside the CDR3, the full variable domain is ETGVTQSPTHLIKTRGQQVTLRCSSQSGHNTVSWYQQALGQGPQFIFQYYREEENGRGNFPPRFSGLQFPNYSSELNVNALELDDSALYLCASRVGGAYGYTFGSGTRLTVV.

This chain uses TRBV11-2 with TRBJ2-1; D unresolved. The ends were cut back, 0 bases at V and 1 base at J, with 7 bases in the middle. The germline gives CDR1 SGHAT, CDR2 FQNNGV. CDR3 length: 15 amino acids. In nucleotides, the CDR3 is TGTGCCAGCAGCTTAGAGGCTAGTTCCTACAATGAGCAGTTCTTC. Translated: CASSLEASSYNEQFF.